This T cell receptor (beta chain) is drawn from a study of tumor and adjacent non-tumor tissue in lung cancer. Overall study: The cohort had about a dozen adenocarcinoma, 2 squamous cell and 1 small cell patients. Each sample yielded 3.5 million to 4.5 million productive TCRbeta reads on average.

No cell sorting was done before RNA was extracted from the tissue. This clonotype occurred once. Its antigen is unidentified. In this CDR3 the conserved last residue, phenylalanine or tryptophan, is missing, so a read error is likely. Germline CDR1 reads LGHNT; CDR2 reads FRNRAP. This CDR3 is 19 amino acids long. V lost 1 base and J lost 4; bases outside the gene matches: 15. Study-wide results and limits: Normal lung showed higher cumulative top 100 clone frequency than tumor.

TCRbeta libraries were built with three rounds of nested PCR, modified from ARM-PCR. TCRdb reprocessed the multiplex PCR reads via MiXCR and lists one record per CDR3 protein. The sample shows roughly 66,000 distinct CDR3 sequences, around 73% of them seen only once. The TCR comes from a man aged 55 to 70 with non-small cell lung cancer. The sequencing sample was made of lung tumor tissue. The V gene is TRBV12-5, the J gene TRBJ1-1, with 10 bases lining up with TRBD1. As DNA, the CDR3 is TGTGCTAGTGGTTTGGAGAGGTCGGGACAGGGGACCCGGGGCACTGAAGCTTTCCTT. It encodes CASGLERSGQGTRGTEAFL.